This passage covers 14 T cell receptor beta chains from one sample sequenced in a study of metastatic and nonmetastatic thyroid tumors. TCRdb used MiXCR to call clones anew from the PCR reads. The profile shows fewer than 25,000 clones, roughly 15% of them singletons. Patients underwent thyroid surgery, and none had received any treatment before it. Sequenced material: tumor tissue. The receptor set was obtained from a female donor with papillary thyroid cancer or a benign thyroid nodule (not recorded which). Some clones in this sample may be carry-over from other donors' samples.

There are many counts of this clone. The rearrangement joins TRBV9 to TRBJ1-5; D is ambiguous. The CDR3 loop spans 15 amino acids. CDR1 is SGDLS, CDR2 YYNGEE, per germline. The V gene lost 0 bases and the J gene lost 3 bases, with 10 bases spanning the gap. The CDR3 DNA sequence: TGTGCCAGCAGCGTAGGGTCGGAGGCCAATCAGCCCCAGCATTTT. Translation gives CASSVGSEANQPQHF.

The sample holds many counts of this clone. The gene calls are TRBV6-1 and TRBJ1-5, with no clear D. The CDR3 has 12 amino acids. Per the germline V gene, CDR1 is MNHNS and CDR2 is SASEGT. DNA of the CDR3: TGTGCGGCTCGTAGAGACAATCAGCCCCAGCATTTT. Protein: CAARRDNQPQHF.

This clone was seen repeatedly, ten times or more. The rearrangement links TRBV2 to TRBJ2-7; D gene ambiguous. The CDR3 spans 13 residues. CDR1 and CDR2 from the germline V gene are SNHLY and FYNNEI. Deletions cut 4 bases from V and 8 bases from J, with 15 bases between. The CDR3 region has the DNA TGTGCCAGCAGTGGCTCGGGCACGGCAAAGCAGTACTTC. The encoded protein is CASSGSGTAKQYF.

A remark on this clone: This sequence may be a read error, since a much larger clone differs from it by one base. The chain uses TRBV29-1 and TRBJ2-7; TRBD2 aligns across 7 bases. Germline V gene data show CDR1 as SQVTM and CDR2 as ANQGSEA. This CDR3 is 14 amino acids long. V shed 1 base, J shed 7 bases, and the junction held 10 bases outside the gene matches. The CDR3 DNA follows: TGCAGCGTTGAAGTTCCTAGCGGAGGAGGGGAGCAGTACTTC. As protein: CSVEVPSGGGEQYF.

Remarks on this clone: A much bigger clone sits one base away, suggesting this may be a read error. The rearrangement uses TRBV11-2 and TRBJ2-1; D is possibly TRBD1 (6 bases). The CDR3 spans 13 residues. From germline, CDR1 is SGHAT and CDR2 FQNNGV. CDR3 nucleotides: TGTACCAGCAGCTTACAGGGATGGAATGAGCAGCTCTTC. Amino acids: CTSSLQGWNEQLF.

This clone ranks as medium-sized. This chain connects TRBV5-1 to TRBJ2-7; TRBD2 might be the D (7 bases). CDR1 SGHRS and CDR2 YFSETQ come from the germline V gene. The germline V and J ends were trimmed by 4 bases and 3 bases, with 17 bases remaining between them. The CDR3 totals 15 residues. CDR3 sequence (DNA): TGCGCCAGCAGCCCCGGGGGCGGGAGAAGCTACGAGCAGTACTTC. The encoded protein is CASSPGGGRSYEQYF.

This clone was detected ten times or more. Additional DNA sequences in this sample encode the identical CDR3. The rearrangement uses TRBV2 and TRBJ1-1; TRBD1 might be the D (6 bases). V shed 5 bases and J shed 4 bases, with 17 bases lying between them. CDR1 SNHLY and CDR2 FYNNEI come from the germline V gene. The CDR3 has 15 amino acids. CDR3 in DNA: TGTGCCAGCAGTTCGGTTACAGGGAGAGGCACTGAAGCTTTCTTT. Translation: CASSSVTGRGTEAFF.

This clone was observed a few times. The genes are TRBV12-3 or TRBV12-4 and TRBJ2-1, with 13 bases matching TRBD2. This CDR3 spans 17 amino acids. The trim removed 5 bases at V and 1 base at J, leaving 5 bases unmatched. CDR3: CASSARTSGSSYNEQFF. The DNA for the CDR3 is TGTGCCAGCAGTGCCCGGACTAGCGGGAGTTCCTACAATGAGCAGTTCTTC.

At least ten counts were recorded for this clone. Here the CDR3 DNA reads TGCGCCAGCAGAACCGGGACTAGCGGGGGGGCTCTCGCCAAAAACATTCAGTACTTC. Translated: CASRTGTSGGALAKNIQYF. The chain links TRBV5-1 to TRBJ2-4, with TRBD2 matching over 16 bases. Trimming removed 5 bases from V and 1 base from J; junction bases left unmatched: 9. Germline V gene data show CDR1 as SGHRS and CDR2 as YFSETQ. CDR3 length equals 19 residues.

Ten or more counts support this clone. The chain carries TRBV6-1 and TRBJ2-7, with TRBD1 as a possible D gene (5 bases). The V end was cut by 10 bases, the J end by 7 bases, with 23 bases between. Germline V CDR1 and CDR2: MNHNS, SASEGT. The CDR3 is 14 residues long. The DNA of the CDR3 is TGTGCCACAGGACCGAGGACGACAGCAAAGGAGCAGTACTTC. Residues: CATGPRTTAKEQYF.

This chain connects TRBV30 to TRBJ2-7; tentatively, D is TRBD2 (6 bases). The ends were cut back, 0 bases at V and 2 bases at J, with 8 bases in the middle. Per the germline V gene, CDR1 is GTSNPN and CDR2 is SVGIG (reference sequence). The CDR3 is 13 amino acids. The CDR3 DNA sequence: TGTGCCTGGAGTGTCGTAGCGGCCTACGAGCAGTACTTC. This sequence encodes CAWSVVAAYEQYF.

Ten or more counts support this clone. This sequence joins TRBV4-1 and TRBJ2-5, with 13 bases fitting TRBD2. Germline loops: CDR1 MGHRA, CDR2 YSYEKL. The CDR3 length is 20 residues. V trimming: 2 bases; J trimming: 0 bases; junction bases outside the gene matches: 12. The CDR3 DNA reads TGCGCCAGCAGCCAATTTAAGGGGACTAGCGGGGACGCGTACCAAGAGACCCAGTACTTC. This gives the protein CASSQFKGTSGDAYQETQYF.

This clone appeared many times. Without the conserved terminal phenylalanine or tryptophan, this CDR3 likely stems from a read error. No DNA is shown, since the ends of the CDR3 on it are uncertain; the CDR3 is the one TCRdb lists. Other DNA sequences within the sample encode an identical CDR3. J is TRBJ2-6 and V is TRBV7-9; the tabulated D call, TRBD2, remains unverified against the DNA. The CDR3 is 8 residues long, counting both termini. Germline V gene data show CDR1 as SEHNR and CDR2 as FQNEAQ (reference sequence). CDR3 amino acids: CASSPSGG.

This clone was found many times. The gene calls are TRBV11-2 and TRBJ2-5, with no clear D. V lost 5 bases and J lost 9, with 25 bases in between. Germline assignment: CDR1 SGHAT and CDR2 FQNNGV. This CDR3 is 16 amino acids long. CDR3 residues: CASSPPDGGRNLAQYF. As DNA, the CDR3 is TGTGCCAGCAGCCCCCCAGACGGTGGACGGAACTTGGCCCAGTACTTC.